A few counts support the clone carrying this T cell receptor (beta chain). The data derive from a study of T cells after yellow fever vaccination. By 5'RACE template switching, TCR cDNA was produced, with a universal primer site and UMIs added in the process. TCRdb processed the 5' RACE reads anew with MiXCR; each CDR3 protein has one entry. Here the sample spans some 300,000 distinct CDR3 sequences, approximately 10% being singletons. The CDR3 is 15 amino acids. V gave up 6 bases and J gave up 4 bases; unmatched junction bases: 6. Germline CDR1 and CDR2: LGHNA and YNFKEQ. The sample here was CD4+ T cells sorted from PBMCs, taken 5 days after the yellow fever booster vaccination. The TCR was taken from a man aged 18 to 29 who received the YFV17D yellow fever vaccine. This chain connects TRBV4-2 to TRBJ2-3; 11 bases line up with TRBD2. CDR3 region: CASRLSGGGADTQYF. As DNA, the CDR3 is TGTGCCAGCAGACTTAGCGGGGGGGGCGCAGATACGCAGTATTTT.